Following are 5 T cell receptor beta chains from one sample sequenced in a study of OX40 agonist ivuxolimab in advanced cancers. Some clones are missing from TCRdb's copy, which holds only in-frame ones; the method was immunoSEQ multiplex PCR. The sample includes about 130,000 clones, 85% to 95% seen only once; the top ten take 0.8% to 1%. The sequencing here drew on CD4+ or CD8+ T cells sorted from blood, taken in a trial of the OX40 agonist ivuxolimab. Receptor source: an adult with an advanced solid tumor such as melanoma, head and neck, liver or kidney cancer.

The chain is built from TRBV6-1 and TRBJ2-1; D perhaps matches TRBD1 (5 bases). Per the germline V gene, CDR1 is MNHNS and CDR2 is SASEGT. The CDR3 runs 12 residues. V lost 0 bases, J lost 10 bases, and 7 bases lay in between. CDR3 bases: TGTGCCAGCAGTGAAGCACGACAGGAGCAGTTCTTC. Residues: CASSEARQEQFF.

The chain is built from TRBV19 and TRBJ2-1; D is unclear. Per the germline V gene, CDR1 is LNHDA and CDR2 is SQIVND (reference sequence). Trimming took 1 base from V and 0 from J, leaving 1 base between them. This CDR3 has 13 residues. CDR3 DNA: TGTGCCAGTAGTATAGGCTCCTACAATGAGCAGTTCTTC. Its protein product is CASSIGSYNEQFF.

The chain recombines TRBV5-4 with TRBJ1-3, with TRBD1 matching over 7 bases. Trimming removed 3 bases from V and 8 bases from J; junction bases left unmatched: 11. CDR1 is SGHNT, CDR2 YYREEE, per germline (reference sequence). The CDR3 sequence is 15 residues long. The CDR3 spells CASSSRQGPGDTIYF. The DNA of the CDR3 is TGTGCCAGCAGCTCCCGACAGGGACCTGGGGACACCATATATTTT.

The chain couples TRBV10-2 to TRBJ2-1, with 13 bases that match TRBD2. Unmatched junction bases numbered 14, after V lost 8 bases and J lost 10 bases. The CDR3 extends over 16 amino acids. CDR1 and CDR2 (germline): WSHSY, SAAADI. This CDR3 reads CASSGSGLAGVGEQFF. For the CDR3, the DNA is TGCGCCAGCTCCGGTTCCGGACTAGCGGGAGTAGGGGAGCAGTTCTTC.

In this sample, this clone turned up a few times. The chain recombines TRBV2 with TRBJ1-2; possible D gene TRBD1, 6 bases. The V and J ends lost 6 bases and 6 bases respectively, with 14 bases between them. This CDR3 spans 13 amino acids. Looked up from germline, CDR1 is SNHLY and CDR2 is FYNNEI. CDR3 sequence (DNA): TGTGCCAGCAGCAGGCCGGGGGCGAATGGCTACACCTTC. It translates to CASSRPGANGYTF.